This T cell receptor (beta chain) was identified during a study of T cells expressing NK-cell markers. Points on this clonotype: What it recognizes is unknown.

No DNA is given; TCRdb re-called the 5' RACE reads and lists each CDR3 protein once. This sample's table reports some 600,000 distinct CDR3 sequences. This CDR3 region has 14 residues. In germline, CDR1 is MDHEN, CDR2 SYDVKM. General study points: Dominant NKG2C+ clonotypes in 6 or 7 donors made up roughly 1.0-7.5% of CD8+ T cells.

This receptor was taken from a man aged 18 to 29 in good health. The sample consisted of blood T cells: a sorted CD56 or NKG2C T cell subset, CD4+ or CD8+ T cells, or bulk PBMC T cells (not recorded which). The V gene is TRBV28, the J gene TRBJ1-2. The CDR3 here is CASSLQATYYGYTF.